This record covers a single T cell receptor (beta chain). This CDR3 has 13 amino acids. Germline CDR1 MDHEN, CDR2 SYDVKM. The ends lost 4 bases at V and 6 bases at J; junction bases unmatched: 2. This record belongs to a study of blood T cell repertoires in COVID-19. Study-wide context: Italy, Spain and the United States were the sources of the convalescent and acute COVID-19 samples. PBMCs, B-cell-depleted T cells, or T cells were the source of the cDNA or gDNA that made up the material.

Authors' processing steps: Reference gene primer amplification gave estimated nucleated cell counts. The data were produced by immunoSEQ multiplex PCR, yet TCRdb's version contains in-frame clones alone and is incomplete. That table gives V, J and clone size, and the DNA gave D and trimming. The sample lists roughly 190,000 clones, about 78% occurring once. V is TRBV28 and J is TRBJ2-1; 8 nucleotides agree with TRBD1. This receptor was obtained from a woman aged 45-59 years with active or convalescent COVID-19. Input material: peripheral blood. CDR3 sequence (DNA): TGTGCCAGCAGTTGGGACAGGCGCAATGAGCAGTTCTTC. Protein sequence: CASSWDRRNEQFF.